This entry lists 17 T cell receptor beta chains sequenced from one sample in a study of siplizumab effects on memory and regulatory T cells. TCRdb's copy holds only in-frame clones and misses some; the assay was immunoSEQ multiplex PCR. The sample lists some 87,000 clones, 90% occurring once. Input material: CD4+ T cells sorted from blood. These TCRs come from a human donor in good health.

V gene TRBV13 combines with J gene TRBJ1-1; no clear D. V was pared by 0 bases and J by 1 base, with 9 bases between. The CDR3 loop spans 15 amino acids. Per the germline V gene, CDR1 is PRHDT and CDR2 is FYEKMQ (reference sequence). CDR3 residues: CASSLGLVQNTEAFF. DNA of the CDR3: TGTGCCAGCAGCTTAGGCCTGGTCCAGAACACTGAAGCTTTCTTT.

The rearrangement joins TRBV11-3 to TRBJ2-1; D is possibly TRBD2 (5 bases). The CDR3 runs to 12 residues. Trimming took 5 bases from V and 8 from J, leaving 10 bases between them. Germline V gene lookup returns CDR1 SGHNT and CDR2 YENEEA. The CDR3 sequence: CASSEGGYEQFF. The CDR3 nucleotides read TGTGCCAGCAGCGAAGGAGGTTATGAGCAGTTCTTC.

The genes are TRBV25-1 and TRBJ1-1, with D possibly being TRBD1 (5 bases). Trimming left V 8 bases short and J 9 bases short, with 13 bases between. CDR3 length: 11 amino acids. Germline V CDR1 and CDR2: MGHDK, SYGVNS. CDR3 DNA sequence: TGTGCCAGCTCTGACGGGGCAAAAGCTTTCTTT. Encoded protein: CASSDGAKAFF. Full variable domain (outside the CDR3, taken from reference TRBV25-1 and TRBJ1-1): EADIYQTPRYLVIGTGKKITLECSQTMGHDKMYWYQQDPGMELHLIHYSYGVNSTEKGDLSSESTVSRIRTEHFPLTLESARPSHTSQYLCASSDGAKAFFGQGTRLTVV.

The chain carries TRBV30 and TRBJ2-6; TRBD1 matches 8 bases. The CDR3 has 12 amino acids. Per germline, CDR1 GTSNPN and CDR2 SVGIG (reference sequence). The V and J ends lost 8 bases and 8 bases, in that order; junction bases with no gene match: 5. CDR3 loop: CAGRTGPNVLTF. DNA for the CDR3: TGTGCCGGGCGGACAGGGCCCAACGTCCTGACTTTC.

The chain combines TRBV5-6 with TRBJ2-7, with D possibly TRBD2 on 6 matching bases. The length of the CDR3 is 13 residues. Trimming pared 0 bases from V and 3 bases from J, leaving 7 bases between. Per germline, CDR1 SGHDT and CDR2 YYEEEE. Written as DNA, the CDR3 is TGTGCCAGCAGCTTGGGACTAGTCTACGAGCAGTACTTC. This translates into CASSLGLVYEQYF.

The CDR3, as DNA: TGTGCCTCCCCCGGGGACAAAAAGCAAGAGACCCAGTACTTC. This translates into CASPGDKKQETQYF. The gene calls are TRBV28 and TRBJ2-5; possibly TRBD1 for D (6 bases). Between the trimmed V and J ends, which lost 11 bases and 2 bases, there was a span of 18 bases. The germline V gene has CDR1 MDHEN and CDR2 SYDVKM. The CDR3 has 14 residues. Complete variable domain (other parts from reference TRBV28 and TRBJ2-5): DVKVTQSSRYLVKRTGEKVFLECVQDMDHENMFWYRQDPGLGLRLIYFSYDVKMKEKGDIPEGYSVSREKKERFSLILESASTNQTSMYLCASPGDKKQETQYFGPGTRLLVL.

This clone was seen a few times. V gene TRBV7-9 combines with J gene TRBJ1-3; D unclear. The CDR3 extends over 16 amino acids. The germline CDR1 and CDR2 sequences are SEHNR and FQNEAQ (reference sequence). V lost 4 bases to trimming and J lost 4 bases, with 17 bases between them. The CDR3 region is CASSWGLPRQGNTIYF. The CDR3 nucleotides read TGTGCCAGCAGCTGGGGTCTCCCCCGGCAGGGAAACACCATATATTTT. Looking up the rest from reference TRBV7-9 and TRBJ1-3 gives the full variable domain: DTGVSQNPRHKITKRGQNVTFRCDPISEHNRLYWYRQTLGQGPEFLTYFQNEAQLEKSRLLSDRFSAERPKGSFSTLEIQRTEQGDSAMYLCASSWGLPRQGNTIYFGEGSWLTVV.

The CDR3 loop reads CASSQVWGGLRNTIYF. The CDR3 DNA reads TGCGCCAGCAGCCAAGTTTGGGGTGGATTGAGGAACACCATATATTTT. The V call is TRBV4-3, the J call TRBJ1-3; no clear D. The CDR3 loop spans 16 amino acids. Germline CDR1 reads LGHNA; CDR2 reads YSLEER. Trimming took off 1 base at V and 7 bases at J, with 17 bases between the two ends.

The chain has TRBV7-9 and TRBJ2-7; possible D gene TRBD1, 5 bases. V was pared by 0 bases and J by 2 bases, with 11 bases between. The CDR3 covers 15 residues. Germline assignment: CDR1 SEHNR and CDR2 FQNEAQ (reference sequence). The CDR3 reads CASSLAAGITYEQYF. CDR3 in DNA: TGTGCCAGCAGCTTAGCGGCAGGGATAACCTACGAGCAGTACTTC.

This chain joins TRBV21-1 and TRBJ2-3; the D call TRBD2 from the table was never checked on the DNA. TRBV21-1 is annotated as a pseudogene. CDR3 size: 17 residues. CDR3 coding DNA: TGTGCCAGCAACAAATCGGGGCTAGCGGTAGGCGCAGATACGCAGTATTTT. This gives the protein CASNKSGLAVGADTQYF.

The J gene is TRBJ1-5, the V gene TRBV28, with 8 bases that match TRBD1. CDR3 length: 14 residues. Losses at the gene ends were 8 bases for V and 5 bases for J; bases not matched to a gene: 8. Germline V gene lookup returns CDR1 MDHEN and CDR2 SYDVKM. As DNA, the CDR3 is TGTGCCAGCCTTAAACAGGGGGGAGATCAGCCCCAGCATTTT. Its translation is CASLKQGGDQPQHF. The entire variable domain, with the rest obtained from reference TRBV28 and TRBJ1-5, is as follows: DVKVTQSSRYLVKRTGEKVFLECVQDMDHENMFWYRQDPGLGLRLIYFSYDVKMKEKGDIPEGYSVSREKKERFSLILESASTNQTSMYLCASLKQGGDQPQHFGDGTRLSIL.

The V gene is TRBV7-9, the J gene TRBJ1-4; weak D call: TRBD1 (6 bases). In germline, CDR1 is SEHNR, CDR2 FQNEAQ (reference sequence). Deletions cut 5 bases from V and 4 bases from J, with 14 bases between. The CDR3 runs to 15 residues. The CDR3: CASSPKGGGNEKLFF. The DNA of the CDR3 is TGTGCCAGCAGCCCCAAGGGAGGGGGTAATGAAAAACTGTTTTTT.

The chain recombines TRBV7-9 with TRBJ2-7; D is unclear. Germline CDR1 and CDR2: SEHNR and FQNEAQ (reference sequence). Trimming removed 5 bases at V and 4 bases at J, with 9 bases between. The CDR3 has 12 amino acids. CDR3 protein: CASSATAYEQYF. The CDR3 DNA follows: TGTGCCAGCAGCGCCACAGCATACGAGCAGTACTTC.

The CDR3, as DNA: TGTGCCAGCAGTTCTCTAGGAATCACAGATACGCAGTATTTT. Translating gives CASSSLGITDTQYF. The rearrangement uses TRBV28 and TRBJ2-3; D remains unclear. With 4 bases removed from V and 2 bases from J, the gap between germline ends came to 10 bases. Germline V gene data show CDR1 as MDHEN and CDR2 as SYDVKM. The CDR3 runs 14 residues.

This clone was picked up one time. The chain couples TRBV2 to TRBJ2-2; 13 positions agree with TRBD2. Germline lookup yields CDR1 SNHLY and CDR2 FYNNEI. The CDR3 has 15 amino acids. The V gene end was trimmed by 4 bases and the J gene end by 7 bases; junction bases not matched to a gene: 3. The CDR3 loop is CASSVGTSGIGELFF. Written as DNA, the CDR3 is TGTGCCAGCAGTGTAGGGACTAGCGGGATCGGGGAGCTGTTTTTT.

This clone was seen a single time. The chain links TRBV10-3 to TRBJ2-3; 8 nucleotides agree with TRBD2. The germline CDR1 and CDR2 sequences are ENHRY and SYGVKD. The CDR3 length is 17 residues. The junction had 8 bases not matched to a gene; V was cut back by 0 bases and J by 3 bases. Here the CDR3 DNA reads TGTGCCATCAGTGAGTCAGTAGCGGGACGGAGGACAGATACGCAGTATTTT. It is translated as CAISESVAGRRTDTQYF.

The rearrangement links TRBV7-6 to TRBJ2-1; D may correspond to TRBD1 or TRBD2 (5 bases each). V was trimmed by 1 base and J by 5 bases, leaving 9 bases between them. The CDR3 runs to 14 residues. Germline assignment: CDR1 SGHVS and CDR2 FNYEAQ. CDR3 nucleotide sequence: TGTGCCAGCAGCTTAGGGGGGACCAACAATGAGCAGTTCTTC. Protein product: CASSLGGTNNEQFF. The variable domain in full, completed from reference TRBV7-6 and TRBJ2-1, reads GAGVSQSPRYKVTKRGQDVALRCDPISGHVSLYWYRQALGQGPEFLTYFNYEAQQDKSGLPNDRFSAERPEGSISTLTIQRTEQRDSAMYRCASSLGGTNNEQFFGPGTRLTVL.